What follows are 2 T cell receptor beta chains derived from one specimen sequenced in a study of PD-L1 blockade in urothelial cancer. As for time point: peripheral blood 6 weeks after treatment start. Clones were read by immunoSEQ multiplex PCR, and TCRdb kept only the in-frame ones, dropping some. The sample carries approximately 79,000 clones, 85% to 95% recorded once. This sample comprised PBMCs, obtained around atezolizumab (anti-PD-L1) treatment. These receptors all come from a woman older than 75 with urothelial cancer.

The chain combines TRBV19 with TRBJ2-3; 10 bases match TRBD1. Germline CDR1 and CDR2: LNHDA and SQIVND (reference sequence). This CDR3 has 15 amino acids. J was trimmed by 5 bases and V by 6 bases; bases with no gene match: 8. The CDR3 reads CASRTGQGGQDTQYF. CDR3 bases: TGTGCCAGTAGGACCGGACAGGGGGGGCAAGATACGCAGTATTTT.

This clone appeared many times. CDR3 in DNA: TGTGCCAGCAGCTCGGGACCCTCACAGGGTCTGGGTTCTGAAGCTTTCTTT. Its translation is CASSSGPSQGLGSEAFF. The J gene is TRBJ1-1, the V gene TRBV7-3; a possible D gene is TRBD1 (6 bases). This CDR3 spans 17 amino acids. Germline values: CDR1 SGHTA, CDR2 FQGTGA. Trimming pared 4 bases from V and 6 bases from J, leaving 24 bases between.